The next 21 T cell receptor beta chains were all read from a single sample in a study of cytomegalovirus exposure and HLA in healthy donors. With 60 Vbeta and 13 Jbeta primers, the PCR was carried out. Here immunoSEQ multiplex PCR was the method, and the copy in TCRdb shows in-frame clones only, minus some. Here the sample spans approximately 120,000 clones, 65% to 85% being singletons. Sequencing was performed on PBMCs. Receptors originate from a man aged 50 to 59 in good health and CMV-seronegative.

The chain recombines TRBV29-1 with TRBJ2-7, with TRBD2 as a possible D gene (6 bases). Looked up from germline, CDR1 is SQVTM and CDR2 is ANQGSEA. V lost 7 bases, J lost 0 bases, and 13 bases lay in between. The CDR3 sequence is 13 residues long. The CDR3 is CSASAGYSYEQYF. CDR3 coding DNA: TGCAGCGCCTCAGCGGGTTACTCCTACGAGCAGTACTTC.

This clone was picked up a small number of times. The chain couples TRBV6-6 to TRBJ2-1; TRBD1 matches 10 bases. The V segment lost 2 bases and the J segment 9 bases; nucleotides outside the gene matches: 4. CDR1 and CDR2 from the germline V gene are MNHNY and SVGAGI (reference sequence). The CDR3 loop spans 14 amino acids. The CDR3 DNA is TGTGCCAGCAGTTACCAGGACAGGGGGGGTGAGCAGTTCTTC. Protein: CASSYQDRGGEQFF.

This chain connects TRBV29-1 to TRBJ2-7; 8 positions match TRBD2. This CDR3 is built from 14 residues. Germline V gene lookup returns CDR1 SQVTM and CDR2 ANQGSEA. Losses at the gene ends were 5 bases for V and 2 bases for J; bases not matched to a gene: 8. The CDR3 region is CSVLIGTRAYEQYF. The CDR3 nucleotides read TGCAGCGTTCTAATCGGGACTAGGGCCTACGAGCAGTACTTC.

This chain uses TRBV7-9 with TRBJ1-4, with D uncertain. The CDR3 is 16 amino acids. Trimming removed 2 bases at V and 0 bases at J, with 10 bases between. CDR1 and CDR2 (germline): SEHNR, FQNEAQ (reference sequence). CDR3 nucleotides: TGTGCCAGCAGCTTATCCACAGATGCAACTAATGAAAAACTGTTTTTT. Residues: CASSLSTDATNEKLFF.

This sequence joins TRBV7-2 and TRBJ2-6; D is undetermined. Trimming removed 1 base from V and 0 bases from J, with 4 bases in between. The CDR3 sequence is 15 residues long. Germline CDR1 SGHTA, CDR2 FQGNSA. The CDR3 sequence: CASSLVSSGANVLTF. CDR3 DNA: TGTGCCAGCAGCTTAGTCTCCTCTGGGGCCAACGTCCTGACTTTC.

The chain is built from TRBV28 and TRBJ2-3, with TRBD2 matching over 9 bases. The CDR3 runs 16 residues. Trimming removed 4 bases from V and 2 bases from J; junction bases left unmatched: 7. Per germline, CDR1 MDHEN and CDR2 SYDVKM. Here the CDR3 DNA reads TGTGCCAGCAGTTCGTCCGGGACTAGCCCCACAGATACGCAGTATTTT. It is translated as CASSSSGTSPTDTQYF.

This sequence joins TRBV12-5 and TRBJ2-1; perhaps TRBD2 as D (5 bases). V lost 7 bases and J 6 bases, leaving 19 bases between the germline ends. The CDR3 extends over 15 amino acids. Germline CDR1 is LGHNT and CDR2 is FRNRAP. CDR3: CASAQAGTLGNEQFF. In nucleotides, the CDR3 is TGTGCTAGTGCCCAGGCGGGCACCCTGGGCAATGAGCAGTTCTTC.

The J gene is TRBJ2-7, the V gene TRBV30; D perhaps matches TRBD2 (6 bases). The CDR3 covers 14 residues. CDR1 is GTSNPN, CDR2 SVGIG, per germline (reference sequence). V lost 1 base and J lost 6, with 16 bases in between. The DNA for the CDR3 is TGTGCCTGGAGTGGCCGGGGGAGTGTGGGCGAGCAGTACTTC. Protein product: CAWSGRGSVGEQYF. Complete variable domain (other parts from reference TRBV30 and TRBJ2-7): SQTIHQWPATLVQPVGSPLSLECTVEGTSNPNLYWYRQAAGRGLQLLFYSVGIGQISSEVPQNLSASRPQDRQFILSSKKLLLSDSGFYLCAWSGRGSVGEQYFGPGTRLTVT.

This clone was seen more than once but under ten times. The rearrangement uses TRBV5-4 and TRBJ1-1; TRBD1 aligns across 7 bases. J lost 1 base, V lost 3 bases, and 6 bases had no gene match. The CDR3 sequence is 15 residues long. The germline V gene has CDR1 SGHNT and CDR2 YYREEE (reference sequence). This chain's CDR3 is CASSSNDRANTEAFF. CDR3 sequence (DNA): TGTGCCAGCAGCTCAAACGACAGGGCGAACACTGAAGCTTTCTTT.

The chain couples TRBV28 to TRBJ1-2; TRBD1 is a possible D gene (6 bases). CDR3 length: 15 residues. The germline V gene has CDR1 MDHEN and CDR2 SYDVKM. Trimming cost V 6 bases and J 5 bases, with 19 bases left between them. The CDR3 loop reads CASRSEGGRWYGYTF. CDR3 sequence (DNA): TGTGCCAGCAGATCCGAGGGGGGGCGATGGTATGGCTACACCTTC.

The sample holds a few counts of this clone. The gene calls are TRBV27 and TRBJ2-1; D gene ambiguous. Germline V gene sequence: CDR1 MNHEY, CDR2 SMNVEV (reference sequence). V was shortened by 6 bases and J by 6 bases, with 9 bases between the two germline ends. This CDR3 is 12 amino acids long. CDR3 nucleotide sequence: TGTGCCAGCAGGTCCCTTTTCAATGAGCAGTTCTTC. This gives the protein CASRSLFNEQFF.

The rearrangement joins TRBV5-1 to TRBJ2-7; TRBD2 agrees at 7 bases. There are 15 residues in the CDR3. The V and J ends lost 4 bases and 0 bases, in that order; junction bases with no gene match: 7. Looked up from germline, CDR1 is SGHRS and CDR2 is YFSETQ. CDR3 residues: CASSQSGASSYEQYF. As DNA, the CDR3 is TGCGCCAGCAGCCAGAGCGGGGCCAGCTCCTACGAGCAGTACTTC.

J is TRBJ1-5 and V is TRBV29-1; no clear D gene. Trimming cost V 5 bases and J 5 bases, with 13 bases left between them. This CDR3 has 13 amino acids. Germline V CDR1 and CDR2: SQVTM, ANQGSEA. The CDR3 loop reads CSVSGGFDQPQHF. CDR3 DNA sequence: TGCAGCGTTTCGGGAGGGTTCGATCAGCCCCAGCATTTT.

In DNA, the CDR3 is TGTGCCTGGAGTGTAGACTGGCCCGGAGGGACTGGAAACACCATATATTTT. It specifies CAWSVDWPGGTGNTIYF. The chain is built from TRBV30 and TRBJ1-3; D is undetermined. Germline assignment: CDR1 GTSNPN and CDR2 SVGIG (reference sequence). CDR3 size: 17 residues. The V end was cut by 0 bases, the J end by 2 bases, with 17 bases between.

The chain employs TRBV25-1 and TRBJ2-5; TRBD2 matches 10 bases. This CDR3 is 14 amino acids long. The V and J ends lost 3 bases and 4 bases, in that order; junction bases with no gene match: 2. The germline CDR1 and CDR2 sequences are MGHDK and SYGVNS. This CDR3 is CASSDASGRETQYF. The CDR3 DNA follows: TGTGCCAGCAGTGATGCTAGCGGGAGAGAGACCCAGTACTTC.

This rearrangement joins TRBV7-2 to TRBJ1-1; 8 nucleotides align to TRBD1. CDR1 is SGHTA and CDR2 is FQGNSA in the germline V gene. V dropped 5 bases and J dropped 4; count of bases not matched to a gene: 9. This CDR3 spans 15 amino acids. DNA for the CDR3: TGTGCCAGCAGCCGGGGGGACAGGAGGGCCACTGAAGCTTTCTTT. This codes for CASSRGDRRATEAFF.

Only a few counts were recorded for this clone. The V call is TRBV19, the J call TRBJ2-3, with TRBD1 matching over 7 bases. Germline CDR1 LNHDA, CDR2 SQIVND (reference sequence). This CDR3 region has 14 residues. The junction had 2 bases not matched to a gene; V was cut back by 3 bases and J by 2 bases. CDR3 residues: CASSIGQDTDTQYF. CDR3 sequence (DNA): TGTGCCAGTAGTATTGGACAGGACACAGATACGCAGTATTTT.

The chain joins TRBV28 to TRBJ2-7, with a possible D match to TRBD2 (6 bases). The CDR3 is 13 amino acids. The germline V and J ends were trimmed by 9 bases and 2 bases, with 14 bases remaining between them. Germline assignment: CDR1 MDHEN and CDR2 SYDVKM. For the CDR3, the DNA is TGTGCCAGTCAGACGGGAGATACCTACGAGCAGTACTTC. Protein: CASQTGDTYEQYF.

This chain uses TRBV11-2 with TRBJ2-7, with D possibly TRBD2 on 6 matching bases. Per germline, CDR1 SGHAT and CDR2 FQNNGV. The CDR3 has 15 residues. V was pared by 5 bases and J by 2 bases, with 16 bases between. The CDR3 spells CASSRSGERTYEQYF. The CDR3 DNA reads TGTGCCAGCAGCCGTAGCGGAGAGCGCACCTACGAGCAGTACTTC.

This chain uses TRBV28 with TRBJ1-1; 9 bases fit TRBD1. V lost 5 bases, J lost 3 bases, and 7 bases stayed unmatched. CDR3 length equals 15 residues. The germline V gene has CDR1 MDHEN and CDR2 SYDVKM. The chain's CDR3 is CASSDRDRDYTEAFF. The CDR3 coding sequence is TGTGCCAGCAGTGACCGGGACAGGGATTACACTGAAGCTTTCTTT.

The V and J genes are TRBV10-3 and TRBJ2-1; the D gene is possibly TRBD2 (6 bases). The V end was cut by 3 bases, the J end by 6 bases, with 12 bases between. Germline values: CDR1 ENHRY, CDR2 SYGVKD. This CDR3 contains 14 residues. The CDR3, as DNA: TGTGCCATCAGTGAACCGGGAGATCGCAATGAGCAGTTCTTC. This codes for CAISEPGDRNEQFF.